This entry is about one TCR beta chain. V lost 2 bases and J lost 4; bases outside the gene matches: 10. The V gene's germline CDR1 is MNHEY and CDR2 SVGEGT. The CDR3 contains 17 residues. This record belongs to a study of blood T cell repertoires in COVID-19. Overall study: There were acute and convalescent COVID-19 samples, and they came from the United States, Italy and Spain. Sources were T cells, B-cell-depleted T cells, or PBMCs; the material itself was cDNA or gDNA.

Study processing details: Nucleated cell counts were estimated from reference gene primer amplification. The method was immunoSEQ multiplex PCR; TCRdb's version includes in-frame clones alone and lacks a portion of them. Clone size and V and J calls were adopted from that table, with D and trimming inferred from the DNA. The sample has some 170,000 clones, approximately 90% seen once. The chain combines TRBV6-2 or TRBV6-3 with TRBJ1-5, with 8 positions matching TRBD1. Sequencing was done on a sample of peripheral blood. This TCR came from a woman in her fifties or sixties with acute or convalescent COVID-19. CDR3 amino acids: CASSYPDHRQGNQPQHF. The CDR3 DNA reads as TGTGCCAGCAGTTACCCAGATCATAGACAGGGGAATCAGCCCCAGCATTTT.